The rows below give T cell receptor beta chains drawn from one sample of a study of control samples from healthy donors and cancer patients. Sequencing used immunoSEQ multiplex PCR; TCRdb keeps in-frame clones, though not all of them. This sample has under 15,000 clones, with 85% to 95% found just once. The specimen was PBMCs. The receptors here all came from an elderly man with lung cancer. The CDR3 runs from the conserved cysteine through the conserved F or W. A D gene is named only where the DNA matches it firmly. Clone size appears in some rows only: once, few, many, or a class for an expanded clone.

cdr3_nt	cdr3_aa	d_call	j_call	clone_size	v_call	cdr3_length
TGTGCCAGCACCAGCAGGGAAAGGGTCTACGAGCAGTACTTC	CASTSRERVYEQYF	.	TRBJ2-7	.	TRBV6-5	14
TGTGCCAGCAGCTTAGGAGTGACAGGGGGTTATTCACCCCTCCACTTT	CASSLGVTGGYSPLHF	TRBD1	TRBJ1-6	.	TRBV7-2	16
TGTGCCAGCAGCCCGCAAACAGGGTCAGAGACCCAGTACTTC	CASSPQTGSETQYF	.	TRBJ2-5	.	TRBV7-2	14
TGTGCCAGCAGCCTACAGGGCCCCCTCAATGAGCAGTTCTTC	CASSLQGPLNEQFF	.	TRBJ2-1	.	TRBV5-4	14
TGTGCCAGCAGCCAGGACAGCTCTGGAAACACCATATATTTT	CASSQDSSGNTIYF	.	TRBJ1-3	.	TRBV7-2	14
TGTGCCAGTAGTATGGTGGCAGGGGGCAATGAGCAGTTCTTC	CASSMVAGGNEQFF	TRBD1	TRBJ2-1	.	TRBV19	14
TGTGCCAGCTCACCACCGGGGCAGGGCGACTACGAGCAGTACTTC	CASSPPGQGDYEQYF	.	TRBJ2-7	.	TRBV18	15
TGTGCCATCAGTGCGGGGGGGAGGACTGAAGCTTTCTTT	CAISAGGRTEAFF	.	TRBJ1-1	.	TRBV10-3	13
TGTGCCAGCAGCCTCGAGCCGGGACAGGGAAACACTGAAGCTTTCTTT	CASSLEPGQGNTEAFF	TRBD1	TRBJ1-1	.	TRBV7-9	16
TGTGCCAGCAGCTGGTCGGGCTCTGGGGCCAACGTCCTGACTTTC	CASSWSGSGANVLTF	.	TRBJ2-6	.	TRBV5-6	15
TGTGCCAGCAGTTTCAACGGGGGAAAACTGTTTTTT	CASSFNGGKLFF	.	TRBJ1-4	.	TRBV6-5	12
TGCAGCGTCCAAGACGACCCAGAGAGAAAACTGTTTTTT	CSVQDDPERKLFF	.	TRBJ1-4	few	TRBV29-1	13
TGTGCCAGCAGCTTCGGGACAGGGGCCCCAGATACGCAGTATTTT	CASSFGTGAPDTQYF	TRBD1	TRBJ2-3	.	TRBV7-2	15
TGCGCCAGCAGGATGGACAGCGACACTGAAGCTTTCTTT	CASRMDSDTEAFF	.	TRBJ1-1	.	TRBV10-1	13
TGTGCCAGCAGCTTCCCCGACAGGGACTATGGCTACACCTTC	CASSFPDRDYGYTF	TRBD1	TRBJ1-2	.	TRBV7-9	14
TGTGCCACCAGTGACCCAGGAGGGGCGGGGTTCGGGGAAAAACTGTTTTTT	CATSDPGGAGFGEKLFF	.	TRBJ1-4	.	TRBV24-1	17
TGTGCCAGCAGCCTGTCGGGATTGAACACTGAAGCTTTCTTT	CASSLSGLNTEAFF	.	TRBJ1-1	.	TRBV5-4	14
TGTGCCAGCTCACCACAGGGTTACTACAATGAGCAGTTCTTC	CASSPQGYYNEQFF	.	TRBJ2-1	.	TRBV18	14
TGTGCCAGCAGCTTAAACTATGGCTACACCTTC	CASSLNYGYTF	.	TRBJ1-2	.	TRBV5-6	11
TGTGCCAGCAGCTTAGAGATCGGTGGACCGCCTAACTATGGCTACACCTTC	CASSLEIGGPPNYGYTF	.	TRBJ1-2	.	TRBV7-8	17
TGTGCCAGCAGCGGGACAGGGGGGGAGACCCAGTACTTC	CASSGTGGETQYF	TRBD1	TRBJ2-5	.	TRBV2	13
TGTGCCAGCTCACCGGATGGGCGACCAAACTATGGCTACACCTTC	CASSPDGRPNYGYTF	.	TRBJ1-2	.	TRBV18	15
TGTGCCAGCAGCTTAGGGTTTAACACTTTCTACGAGCAGTACTTC	CASSLGFNTFYEQYF	.	TRBJ2-7	.	TRBV5-6	15
TGTGCCAGCAGTTACGCCCAGCCCCAGCATTTT	CASSYAQPQHF	.	TRBJ1-5	.	TRBV12-3/TRBV12-4	11
TGTGCCAGCAGTGCGCGAGGTGGTGTCCTGGGCACAGATACGCAGTATTTT	CASSARGGVLGTDTQYF	.	TRBJ2-3	.	TRBV6-1	17
TGTGCCAGCAGCCGCGGGTCGGCGAGCTCCTATAATTCACCCCTCCACTTT	CASSRGSASSYNSPLHF	.	TRBJ1-6	.	TRBV7-8	17
TGTGCCAGCAGCTTGGGAGGGCTGGGTTCCCTCTACAATGAGCAGTTCTTC	CASSLGGLGSLYNEQFF	.	TRBJ2-1	once	TRBV5-5	17
TGTGCCACCCGGGAGAGCCGACGGGGCACAGATACGCAGTATTTT	CATRESRRGTDTQYF	.	TRBJ2-3	.	TRBV11-2	15
TGTGCCAGCCACAGGGGGCAGGGTAATGAAAAACTGTTTTTT	CASHRGQGNEKLFF	TRBD1	TRBJ1-4	.	TRBV19	14
TGTGCCAGCAGCTTGGGTGGCAGCCCGGGAGAAAAACTGTTTTTT	CASSLGGSPGEKLFF	.	TRBJ1-4	.	TRBV7-3	15
TGTGCCAGCAGCCAAGATGGGACAGGGAGGTACTATGGCTACACCTTC	CASSQDGTGRYYGYTF	TRBD1	TRBJ1-2	.	TRBV4-2	16
TGTGCCAGCAGCTTCACAGGGGCTAATGAAAAACTGTTTTTT	CASSFTGANEKLFF	TRBD1	TRBJ1-4	.	TRBV7-9	14
TGTGCCAGCAGCTTGGGGCCCTCAGGGGATGAAAAACTGTTTTTT	CASSLGPSGDEKLFF	.	TRBJ1-4	.	TRBV5-6	15
TGTGCCAGCAGTCCCCGGGGGGTTAGCACCGGGGAGCTGTTTTTT	CASSPRGVSTGELFF	TRBD2	TRBJ2-2	.	TRBV27	15
TGCGCCAGCAGTCCCAACGCCGGGGGCGGGGGTGAAGCTTTCTTT	CASSPNAGGGGEAFF	.	TRBJ1-1	.	TRBV5-1	15
TGCGCCAGCAGCTTGGCGGGACAGTTCAATTCACCCCTCCACTTT	CASSLAGQFNSPLHF	TRBD1	TRBJ1-6	.	TRBV5-1	15
TGTGCCAGCAGCCCGATCCTCGGATATGAAAAACTGTTTTTT	CASSPILGYEKLFF	.	TRBJ1-4	.	TRBV27	14
TGTGCCAGCAGTTCCAGACAGGGATTGGGGACTGAAGCTTTCTTT	CASSSRQGLGTEAFF	TRBD1	TRBJ1-1	.	TRBV27	15
TGTGCCACCAGTGAGGCCCGTAAGTATGAGCAGTTCTTC	CATSEARKYEQFF	.	TRBJ2-1	.	TRBV24-1	13
TGTGCCACCCTTGACTTTTCAGGGTCCCGGGGCTATGGCTACACCTTC	CATLDFSGSRGYGYTF	.	TRBJ1-2	.	TRBV19	16
TGTGCCAGCACCCTCGGGACAGGGCTTTACAATGAGCAGTTCTTC	CASTLGTGLYNEQFF	TRBD1	TRBJ2-1	.	TRBV6-5	15
TGTGCCAGCAGGATACAGGGGGCGAGCTCCTACAATGAGCAGTTCTTC	CASRIQGASSYNEQFF	TRBD1	TRBJ2-1	.	TRBV11-3	16
TGCGCCAGCAGCTCCCCGGGTAGCGGGGGGGGTCAGTTCTTC	CASSSPGSGGGQFF	TRBD2	TRBJ2-1	.	TRBV5-1	14
TGCGCCAGCAGCTTTCAGGGGCCGGTCTTGAACACTGAAGCTTTCTTT	CASSFQGPVLNTEAFF	.	TRBJ1-1	.	TRBV5-1	16
TGCGCCAGCGGCGAACGTCCCGGGGAGCTGTTTTTT	CASGERPGELFF	.	TRBJ2-2	.	TRBV5-1	12
TGTGCCAGCAGTTACTCGATGGGCAGCTACGAGCAGTACTTC	CASSYSMGSYEQYF	.	TRBJ2-7	.	TRBV6-2/TRBV6-3	14
TGTGCCAGTACCCTAGGGTTATCAACTAATGAAAAACTGTTTTTT	CASTLGLSTNEKLFF	.	TRBJ1-4	.	TRBV19	15
TGTGCCATCAGTCCGGACAGAGCAGATACGCAGTATTTT	CAISPDRADTQYF	.	TRBJ2-3	.	TRBV10-3	13
TGTGCCAGCAGCTTACTCTACGAGCAGTACTTC	CASSLLYEQYF	.	TRBJ2-7	.	TRBV7-2	11
TGCAGCGTTGAAGATCCGGTGGGGGGGCGAGAGACCCAGTACTTC	CSVEDPVGGRETQYF	.	TRBJ2-5	.	TRBV29-1	15
TGTGCCACCAGCTATCGGGACGGCCCGAAAGCTTTCTTT	CATSYRDGPKAFF	.	TRBJ1-1	.	TRBV15	13
TGTGCCACCAGTGATTTGGGACAGGGAAGAGATACGCAGTATTTT	CATSDLGQGRDTQYF	TRBD1	TRBJ2-3	.	TRBV24-1	15
TGTGCCAGCAGCAATGTGGGACCCCCTCAGCCCCAGCATTTT	CASSNVGPPQPQHF	.	TRBJ1-5	.	TRBV27	14
TGTGCCAGCAGGACCATGAACACTGAAGCTTTCTTT	CASRTMNTEAFF	.	TRBJ1-1	.	TRBV25-1	12
TGTGCCAGCAGCTTTCAAGTGGGGCCACTGTTTGGCTACACCTTC	CASSFQVGPLFGYTF	.	TRBJ1-2	few	TRBV7-2	15